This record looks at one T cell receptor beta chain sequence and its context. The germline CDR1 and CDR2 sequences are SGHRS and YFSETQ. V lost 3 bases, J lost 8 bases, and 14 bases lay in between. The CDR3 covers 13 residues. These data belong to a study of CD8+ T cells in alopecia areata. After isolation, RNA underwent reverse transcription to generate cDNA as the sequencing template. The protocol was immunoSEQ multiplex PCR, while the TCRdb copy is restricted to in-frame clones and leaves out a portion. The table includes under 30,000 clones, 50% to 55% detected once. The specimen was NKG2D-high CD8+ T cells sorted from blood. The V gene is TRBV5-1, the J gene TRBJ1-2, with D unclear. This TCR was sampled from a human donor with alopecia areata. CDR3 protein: CASSSPGSRGYTF. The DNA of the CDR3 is TGCGCCAGCAGCTCCCCTGGATCACGGGGCTACACCTTC.